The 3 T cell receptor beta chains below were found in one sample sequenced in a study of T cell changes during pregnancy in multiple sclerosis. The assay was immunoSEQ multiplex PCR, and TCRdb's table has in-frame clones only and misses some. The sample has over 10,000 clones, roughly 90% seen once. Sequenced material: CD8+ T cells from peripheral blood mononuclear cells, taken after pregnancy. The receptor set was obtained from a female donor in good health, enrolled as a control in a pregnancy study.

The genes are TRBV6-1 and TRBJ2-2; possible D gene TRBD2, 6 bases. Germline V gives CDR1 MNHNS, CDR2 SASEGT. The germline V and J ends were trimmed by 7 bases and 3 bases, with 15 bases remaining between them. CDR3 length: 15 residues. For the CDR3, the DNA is TGTGCCAGCACACACGGGAGTGGGGACACCGGGGAGCTGTTTTTT. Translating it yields CASTHGSGDTGELFF.

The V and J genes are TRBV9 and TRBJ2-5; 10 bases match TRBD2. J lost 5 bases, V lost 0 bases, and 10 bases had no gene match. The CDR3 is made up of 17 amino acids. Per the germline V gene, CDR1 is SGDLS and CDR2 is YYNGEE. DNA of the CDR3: TGTGCCAGCAGCGTAGGGGAAACTAGCGGGGCCGTCGAGACCCAGTACTTC. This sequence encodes CASSVGETSGAVETQYF.

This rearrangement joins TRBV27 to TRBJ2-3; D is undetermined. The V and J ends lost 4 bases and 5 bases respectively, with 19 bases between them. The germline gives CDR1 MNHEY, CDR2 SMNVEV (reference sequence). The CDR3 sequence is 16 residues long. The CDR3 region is CASSSRVARGIDTQYF. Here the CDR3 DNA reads TGTGCCAGCAGTTCCCGGGTAGCTCGAGGAATAGATACGCAGTATTTT.